This T cell receptor beta chain was profiled in a study of T cell responses to AZD1222 COVID-19 vaccine. Looking at the study overall: Doses given second, at about 4 or about 12 weeks, were pooled.

Study-wide findings and caveats: Along spike, vaccine-associated CD4 TCRs were found throughout, with dominance at 160-218 and 743-854. Clonal diversity was possibly underestimated, and white British individuals and females predominated among donors.

Only in-frame clones appear in the TCRdb table, and some are missing; sequencing was by immunoSEQ multiplex PCR. The sample consists of tens of thousands of clones, just under 90% of them appearing once. The CDR3 runs to 17 residues. Germline CDR1 reads SGHAT; CDR2 reads FQNNGV. The V gene end was trimmed by 5 bases and the J gene end by 0 bases; junction bases not matched to a gene: 8. Concerning this clone itself: Its antigen is unidentified.

The chain couples TRBV11-2 to TRBJ2-1; TRBD2 aligns across 9 bases. This receptor was identified in an adult in good health. Here the sequenced sample was peripheral blood, taken on day 0 of AZD1222 vaccination. In DNA, the CDR3 is TGTGCCAGCAGCCATAGCGGGGGCCCGAGCTCCTACAATGAGCAGTTCTTC. This encodes CASSHSGGPSSYNEQFF.